This T cell receptor (beta chain) was obtained from a study of T cells in localized non-small cell lung cancer. Sequencing used immunoSEQ multiplex PCR; TCRdb keeps in-frame clones, though not all of them. The table lists 78,000 or so clones, roughly 86% of them singletons. This clone has just a few counts. This CDR3 has 16 residues. From germline, CDR1 is SEHNR and CDR2 FQNEAQ (reference sequence). The ends lost 1 base at V and 2 bases at J; junction bases unmatched: 5. This material consisted of peripheral blood, taken before any cancer treatment. The receptor's source is a man aged 35-75 years with stage I lung adenocarcinoma. The chain recombines TRBV7-9 with TRBJ2-7; 10 bases agree with TRBD2. The CDR3 DNA reads TGTGCCAGCAGCTTAGGGAGGAGCGGGGGGGCCTACGAGCAGTACTTC. It is translated as CASSLGRSGGAYEQYF. Full variable domain (remainder filled in from reference TRBV7-9 and TRBJ2-7): DTGVSQNPRHKITKRGQNVTFRCDPISEHNRLYWYRQTLGQGPEFLTYFQNEAQLEKSRLLSDRFSAERPKGSFSTLEIQRTEQGDSAMYLCASSLGRSGGAYEQYFGPGTRLTVT.